The 28 T cell receptor beta chains below come from one sample, sequenced in a study of blood T cell repertoires in COVID-19. The data were produced by immunoSEQ multiplex PCR, yet TCRdb's version contains in-frame clones alone and is incomplete. The table includes 85,000 to 90,000 clones, roughly 80% detected once. The sequencing sample was made of peripheral blood. These receptors were collected from a woman at least 80 years old with active or convalescent COVID-19.

J is TRBJ2-3 and V is TRBV19; D is ambiguous. The CDR3 totals 15 residues. Trimming left V 2 bases short and J 2 bases short, with 11 bases between. Germline values: CDR1 LNHDA, CDR2 SQIVND (reference sequence). The CDR3 DNA reads TGTGCCAGTAGTATATCTAACAGATACACAGATACGCAGTATTTT. It is translated as CASSISNRYTDTQYF.

The CDR3 sequence: CASRIAGFYEQYF. The DNA for the CDR3 is TGTGCCAGCAGAATCGCGGGATTTTACGAGCAGTACTTC. The chain couples TRBV28 to TRBJ2-7; D is possibly TRBD2 (6 bases). V was pared by 6 bases and J by 4 bases, with 13 bases between. The CDR3 contains 13 residues. Germline V gives CDR1 MDHEN, CDR2 SYDVKM.

This clone was detected ten times or more. The chain joins TRBV7-6 to TRBJ2-5, with 8 bases fitting TRBD2. The CDR3 totals 15 residues. Trimming took 4 bases from V and 1 from J; bases not matched to a gene: 5. Per germline, CDR1 SGHVS and CDR2 FNYEAQ. This CDR3 reads CASSSLAGIQETQYF. CDR3 in DNA: TGTGCCAGCAGCTCATTAGCGGGGATCCAAGAGACCCAGTACTTC.

The chain couples TRBV9 to TRBJ1-6; TRBD1 might be the D (5 bases). V was shortened by 0 bases and J by 9 bases, with 19 bases between the two germline ends. The CDR3 loop spans 17 amino acids. Germline CDR1 and CDR2: SGDLS and YYNGEE. CDR3 residues: CASSVDPSGGGSSPLHF. CDR3 DNA sequence: TGTGCCAGCAGCGTAGACCCCTCGGGGGGTGGAAGTTCACCCCTCCACTTT.

The J gene is TRBJ2-7, the V gene TRBV11-2; 8 bases are a match to TRBD1. CDR1 SGHAT and CDR2 FQNNGV come from the germline V gene. Germline trimming cut 2 bases from V and 10 bases from J; bases unmatched to any gene: 4. The CDR3 has 12 amino acids. CDR3 loop: CASSLYGQGQYF. The CDR3 DNA reads TGTGCCAGCAGCTTATATGGACAGGGACAGTACTTC.

The rearrangement joins TRBV5-4 to TRBJ2-3; unclear D gene. In germline, CDR1 is SGHNT, CDR2 YYREEE (reference sequence). The CDR3 extends over 13 amino acids. Trimming took off 0 bases at V and 5 bases at J, with 7 bases between the two ends. CDR3: CASSLAVEDTQYF. The CDR3 nucleotides read TGTGCCAGCAGCTTGGCCGTAGAAGATACGCAGTATTTT. Complete variable domain (other parts from reference TRBV5-4 and TRBJ2-3): ETGVTQSPTHLIKTRGQQVTLRCSSQSGHNTVSWYQQALGQGPQFIFQYYREEENGRGNFPPRFSGLQFPNYSSELNVNALELDDSALYLCASSLAVEDTQYFGPGTRLTVL.

The rearrangement uses TRBV2 and TRBJ2-2; D is unclear. V lost 4 bases, J lost 5 bases, and 11 bases lay in between. Germline V CDR1 and CDR2: SNHLY, FYNNEI. The length of the CDR3 is 14 residues. CDR3 coding DNA: TGTGCCAGCAGTGGTCGACAAAGTACCGGGGAGCTGTTTTTT. Amino acid sequence: CASSGRQSTGELFF.

This clone came up a few times. This chain connects TRBV7-9 to TRBJ2-3; D not certain. The CDR3 consists of 16 residues. Germline V gives CDR1 SEHNR, CDR2 FQNEAQ (reference sequence). V dropped 0 bases and J dropped 0 bases, with 10 bases sitting between them. The CDR3 protein is CASSLATSSSTDTQYF. Written as DNA, the CDR3 is TGTGCCAGCAGCTTAGCGACATCCTCTAGCACAGATACGCAGTATTTT.

The chain carries TRBV3-1 (or the pseudogene TRBV3-2) and TRBJ1-2, with D unresolved. V lost 1 base and J lost 2, with 8 bases in between. Germline assignment: CDR1 LGHDT and CDR2 YNNKEL (reference sequence). CDR3 length equals 14 residues. The CDR3 region has the DNA TGTGCCAGCAGCCAAGGCGCGGCGAACTATGGCTACACCTTC. It encodes CASSQGAANYGYTF.

This rearrangement joins TRBV10-1 to TRBJ2-2, with D maybe TRBD1 (6 bases). The CDR3 extends over 14 amino acids. CDR1 WNHNN and CDR2 SYGVQD come from the germline V gene (reference sequence). Trimming cost V 3 bases and J 5 bases, with 10 bases left between them. The CDR3 region has the DNA TGCGCCAGCAGTGAAACAGGGTTGACCGGGGAGCTGTTTTTT. This translates into CASSETGLTGELFF.

The J gene is TRBJ2-3, the V gene TRBV2; D unresolved. Germline V gene data show CDR1 as SNHLY and CDR2 as FYNNEI. The ends were cut back, 4 bases at V and 0 bases at J, with 11 bases in the middle. There are 15 residues in the CDR3. The CDR3 coding sequence is TGTGCCAGCAGTGCACTACTCACTAGCACAGATACGCAGTATTTT. Translating gives CASSALLTSTDTQYF.

The V call is TRBV7-9, the J call TRBJ2-5; D unresolved. The V and J ends lost 5 bases and 7 bases respectively, with 20 bases between them. CDR1 is SEHNR, CDR2 FQNEAQ, per germline (reference sequence). The length of the CDR3 is 15 residues. As DNA, the CDR3 is TGTGCCAGCAGCCTCGAATATACGTATGCCAGGACCCAGTACTTC. Protein: CASSLEYTYARTQYF.

The chain joins TRBV4-1 to TRBJ2-7; tentative D call: TRBD1 (6 bases). The length of the CDR3 is 16 residues. From germline, CDR1 is MGHRA and CDR2 YSYEKL. V shed 1 base and J shed 1 base, with 14 bases lying between them. In nucleotides, the CDR3 is TGCGCCAGCAGCCAAGCGCCCCTAGGACAGTCCTACGAGCAGTACTTC. Encoded protein: CASSQAPLGQSYEQYF.

This chain links TRBV3-1 (or the pseudogene TRBV3-2) with TRBJ2-3; 8 nucleotides align to TRBD2. With 3 bases clipped from V and 7 bases from J, the junction kept 3 bases outside the gene matches. The germline V gene has CDR1 LGHDT and CDR2 YNNKEL (reference sequence). The CDR3 length is 13 residues. CDR3 in DNA: TGTGCCAGCAGCCAGGGTAGCGGGAATACGCAGTATTTT. This codes for CASSQGSGNTQYF.

The chain links TRBV6-2 or TRBV6-3 to TRBJ1-2; the match to TRBD1 covers 7 bases. Trimming removed 4 bases from V and 8 bases from J; junction bases left unmatched: 10. This CDR3 is built from 14 residues. CDR1 is MNHEY and CDR2 is SVGEGT in the germline V gene. CDR3 protein: CASSLDRRGGGYTF. The CDR3, as DNA: TGTGCCAGCAGTTTGGACAGGCGAGGAGGAGGCTACACCTTC.

The table lists this clone with a count of one. This chain connects TRBV5-6 to TRBJ2-2; a weak D match, TRBD2 (5 bases). The CDR3 totals 18 residues. The V end was cut by 1 base, the J end by 5 bases, with 21 bases between. Per the germline V gene, CDR1 is SGHDT and CDR2 is YYEEEE. In DNA, the CDR3 is TGTGCCAGCAGCTTGTATCGGGATATCGCTTGGGTAACCGGGGAGCTGTTTTTT. Translated: CASSLYRDIAWVTGELFF.

Only one count was recorded for this clone. The DNA for the CDR3 is TGTGCCAGCAGCTTACAGGTCTTGGGTAATTCACCCCTCCACTTT. This gives the protein CASSLQVLGNSPLHF. This sequence joins TRBV11-2 and TRBJ1-6, with D unresolved. The CDR3 extends over 15 amino acids. V was clipped by 2 bases and J by 6 bases, with 11 bases between them. The germline gives CDR1 SGHAT, CDR2 FQNNGV.

This chain joins TRBV19 and TRBJ2-7, with D perhaps matching TRBD2 (5 bases). V was clipped by 5 bases and J by 2 bases, with 19 bases between them. This CDR3 is 16 amino acids long. CDR1 is LNHDA, CDR2 SQIVND, per germline (reference sequence). The chain's CDR3 is CASSRRPGGSTYEQYF. DNA of the CDR3: TGTGCCAGTAGTCGCCGCCCCGGAGGTTCAACCTACGAGCAGTACTTC.

V is TRBV6-2 or TRBV6-3 and J is TRBJ2-1, with D maybe TRBD1 (5 bases). Germline values: CDR1 MNHEY, CDR2 SVGEGT. The CDR3 runs to 15 residues. Trimming removed 6 bases at V and 6 bases at J, with 18 bases between. CDR3 DNA: TGTGCCAGCAGCCCTCAGGGAAGTTGGGGCAATGAGCAGTTCTTC. Translation: CASSPQGSWGNEQFF.

CDR3 sequence: CAISRDSYGYTF. The CDR3 DNA follows: TGTGCCATCAGCAGGGATAGTTATGGCTACACCTTC. This chain links TRBV10-3 with TRBJ1-2; D perhaps matches TRBD1 (5 bases). In germline, CDR1 is ENHRY, CDR2 SYGVKD. The CDR3 has 12 amino acids. V was clipped by 6 bases and J by 5 bases, with 10 bases between them.

The chain carries TRBV9 and TRBJ1-4; D not resolved. This CDR3 has 14 residues. V lost 4 bases to trimming and J lost 2 bases, with 9 bases between them. The germline V gene has CDR1 SGDLS and CDR2 YYNGEE. The CDR3 protein is CASSPGQTNEKLFF. The CDR3 DNA follows: TGTGCCAGCAGCCCTGGGCAGACTAATGAAAAACTGTTTTTT.

The chain recombines TRBV28 with TRBJ1-2; no reliable D call. V was shortened by 3 bases and J by 2 bases, with 7 bases between the two germline ends. CDR1 and CDR2 from the germline V gene are MDHEN and SYDVKM. The CDR3 loop spans 13 amino acids. CDR3 coding DNA: TGTGCCAGCAGTTTGGGCAGGAACTATGGCTACACCTTC. Translation: CASSLGRNYGYTF.

The V gene is TRBV18, the J gene TRBJ1-3; 7 bases match TRBD1. From germline, CDR1 is KGHSH and CDR2 LQKENI. The CDR3 length is 16 residues. V shed 3 bases and J 4 bases; nucleotides not matched to a gene: 9. CDR3 nucleotide sequence: TGTGCCAGCTCACCGGCCCGACAGGGATCGGGAAACACCATATATTTT. It yields the protein CASSPARQGSGNTIYF.

The chain is built from TRBV5-1 and TRBJ2-1; D not certain. Germline V gene data show CDR1 as SGHRS and CDR2 as YFSETQ. This CDR3 region has 16 residues. Trimming stripped 0 bases from V and 9 bases from J, with 19 bases between. CDR3 in DNA: TGCGCCAGCAGCTTGGGCACCGCGGCCTCGCTCGGTGAGCAGTTCTTC. Residues: CASSLGTAASLGEQFF.

This clone has just one count. The J gene is TRBJ1-2, the V gene TRBV2, with 9 nucleotides matching TRBD1. This CDR3 contains 15 residues. Germline-derived CDR1 and CDR2 are SNHLY and FYNNEI. Losses at the gene ends were 6 bases for V and 0 bases for J; bases not matched to a gene: 5. CDR3 residues: CASSDRGGANYGYTF. The CDR3 DNA follows: TGTGCCAGCAGCGACAGGGGGGGAGCTAACTATGGCTACACCTTC.

The chain couples TRBV5-1 to TRBJ2-1; 8 positions agree with TRBD2. The CDR3 is 15 amino acids. J gave up 2 bases and V 0 bases, and 1 base lay outside the gene matches. Germline assignment: CDR1 SGHRS and CDR2 YFSETQ. Written as DNA, the CDR3 is TGCGCCAGCAGCTTGGACGGGGGGGCCTACAATGAGCAGTTCTTC. This encodes CASSLDGGAYNEQFF.

V and J are TRBV6-1 and TRBJ1-2; the D is unclear. Between the trimmed V and J ends, which lost 2 bases and 7 bases, there was a span of 11 bases. This CDR3 region has 13 residues. Germline V gene lookup returns CDR1 MNHNS and CDR2 SASEGT. The CDR3 here is CASSETREGGYTF. CDR3 sequence (DNA): TGTGCCAGCAGTGAAACGAGGGAGGGTGGCTACACCTTC.

This clone was seen a single time. The chain uses TRBV27 and TRBJ2-5; no definite D call. CDR3 length: 13 residues. V was pared by 5 bases and J by 2 bases, with 9 bases between. Germline-derived CDR1 and CDR2 are MNHEY and SMNVEV (reference sequence). The chain's CDR3 is CASSRLIQETQYF. The CDR3 DNA is TGTGCCAGCAGTCGCCTAATACAAGAGACCCAGTACTTC.